The 17 T cell receptor beta chains below all came from one sample that was sequenced in a study of response to subunit inactivated influenza vaccine. One entry per CDR3 protein results from TCRdb running MiXCR on the RT-PCR reads. The sample carries roughly 670,000 distinct CDR3 sequences, around 13% recorded once. Sequencing was performed on PBMCs from blood, taken around two weeks before vaccination. These receptors all stem from a man in his fifties or sixties who received an inactivated influenza vaccine.

This clonotype was counted between two and nine times. The J gene is TRBJ2-7, the V gene TRBV6-1; the match to TRBD1 covers 8 bases. After removal of 5 bases from V and 2 bases from J, the junction contained 8 bases not matched to a gene. CDR3 size: 15 residues. Per the germline V gene, CDR1 is MNHNS and CDR2 is SASEGT. Written as DNA, the CDR3 is TGTGCCAGCAGTCCGCTTGGACAGGGTCCCTACGAGCAGTACTTC. Encoded protein: CASSPLGQGPYEQYF.

V usage is TRBV20-1 and J usage is TRBJ2-1; no clear D. This CDR3 is built from 11 residues. Trimming removed 1 base at V and 9 bases at J, with 7 bases between. CDR1 is DFQATT and CDR2 is SNEGSKA in the germline V gene (reference sequence). CDR3 in amino acids: CSARGDAEQFF. In DNA form, the CDR3 reads TGCAGTGCTAGAGGAGACGCTGAGCAGTTCTTC.

This chain uses TRBV6-2 or TRBV6-3 with TRBJ2-5; perhaps TRBD2 as D (5 bases). The CDR3 has 15 residues. Germline loops: CDR1 MNHEY, CDR2 SVGEGT. Trimming pared 5 bases from V and 2 bases from J, leaving 15 bases between. CDR3 region: CASSRPPGLQETQYF. The CDR3 DNA reads as TGTGCCAGCAGTCGACCTCCGGGATTGCAAGAGACCCAGTACTTC.

The chain joins TRBV11-3 to TRBJ2-1; 8 bases line up with TRBD1. Trimming took 5 bases from V and 6 from J; bases not matched to a gene: 3. Germline CDR1 is SGHNT and CDR2 is YENEEA. The CDR3 is 13 amino acids. The CDR3 spells CASSPQGGNEQFF. The CDR3 coding sequence is TGTGCCAGCAGCCCACAGGGGGGCAATGAGCAGTTCTTC. The complete variable domain, with remaining parts taken from reference TRBV11-3 and TRBJ2-1, reads EAGVVQSPRYKIIEKKQPVAFWCNPISGHNTLYWYLQNLGQGPELLIRYENEEAVDDSQLPKDRFSAERLKGVDSTLKIQPAELGDSAVYLCASSPQGGNEQFFGPGTRLTVL.

The chain uses TRBV10-1 and TRBJ2-7; D perhaps matches TRBD1 (6 bases). From germline, CDR1 is WNHNN and CDR2 SYGVQD (reference sequence). The ends were cut back, 3 bases at V and 7 bases at J, with 10 bases in the middle. CDR3 length: 12 residues. This chain's CDR3 is CASSELGQEQYF. CDR3 nucleotide sequence: TGCGCCAGCAGTGAATTGGGACAAGAGCAGTACTTC.

This clonotype occurred many times. The CDR3 is CSASSSGVNTDTQYF. The CDR3 DNA reads TGCAGTGCTAGTTCTAGCGGGGTGAACACAGATACGCAGTATTTT. The rearrangement joins TRBV20-1 to TRBJ2-3; 9 bases fit TRBD2. Germline V gene sequence: CDR1 DFQATT, CDR2 SNEGSKA (reference sequence). The CDR3 sequence is 15 residues long. Trimming removed 3 bases from V and 2 bases from J; junction bases left unmatched: 6.

The chain uses TRBV7-2 and TRBJ1-2; a weak D match, TRBD1 (6 bases). Germline-derived CDR1 and CDR2 are SGHTA and FQGNSA. V lost 4 bases and J lost 0, with 12 bases in between. The CDR3 has 15 residues. The CDR3 here is CASSSLRDTNYGYTF. CDR3 DNA: TGTGCCAGCAGCTCACTCCGGGACACTAACTATGGCTACACCTTC.

This clonotype has more than one count but fewer than ten. The chain is built from TRBV3-1 and TRBJ2-7, with D possibly matching TRBD2 (6 bases). Germline loops: CDR1 LGHDT, CDR2 YNNKEL (reference sequence). V was cut by 5 bases and J by 3 bases, with 14 bases left in between. The CDR3 consists of 14 residues. The CDR3 here is CASSLTGRDYEQYF. CDR3 DNA: TGTGCCAGCAGCTTAACCGGGAGAGACTACGAGCAGTACTTC.

This clonotype was found a few times. The chain is built from TRBV12-3 or TRBV12-4 and TRBJ2-5; maybe TRBD2 (5 bases). V shed 3 bases and J shed 4 bases, with 12 bases lying between them. The CDR3 covers 14 residues. The DNA of the CDR3 is TGTGCCAGCAGTTTCACGGGGAAGGGAGAGACCCAGTACTTC. Residues: CASSFTGKGETQYF.

The chain is built from TRBV6-1 and TRBJ2-5; D perhaps matches TRBD2 (5 bases). The CDR3 has 15 residues. The ends were cut back, 6 bases at V and 3 bases at J, with 17 bases in the middle. Germline lookup yields CDR1 MNHNS and CDR2 SASEGT. CDR3 sequence reads: CASRPRESWEETQYF. CDR3 bases: TGTGCCAGCAGGCCCCGGGAATCATGGGAAGAGACCCAGTACTTC.

This clonotype was seen only a few times. This rearrangement joins TRBV2 to TRBJ2-7, with 8 bases matching TRBD2. V shed 4 bases and J 5 bases; nucleotides not matched to a gene: 1. Per the germline V gene, CDR1 is SNHLY and CDR2 is FYNNEI. CDR3 length: 12 amino acids. Written as DNA, the CDR3 is TGTGCCAGCAGTGGTAGCGGGAACGAGCAGTACTTC. Amino acids: CASSGSGNEQYF.

This clonotype has just a few counts. The J gene is TRBJ1-2, the V gene TRBV28; TRBD1 matches 8 bases. From germline, CDR1 is MDHEN and CDR2 SYDVKM. The CDR3 consists of 13 residues. V lost 7 bases, J lost 7 bases, and 8 bases stayed unmatched. DNA for the CDR3: TGTGCCAGCAAGGTTCAGGGGGCGGGTGGCTACACCTTC. Its translation is CASKVQGAGGYTF.

Ten or more counts support this clonotype. The rearrangement uses TRBV18 and TRBJ2-1, with 13 bases matching TRBD2. Per germline, CDR1 KGHSH and CDR2 LQKENI. The length of the CDR3 is 17 residues. The V segment lost 3 bases and the J segment 5 bases; nucleotides outside the gene matches: 7. CDR3 amino acids: CASSPLLAGGLHNEQFF. The CDR3 DNA reads TGTGCCAGCTCACCGTTACTAGCGGGAGGGCTACACAATGAGCAGTTCTTC.

This clonotype was seen just once. The CDR3 here is CASSYSGGGGFETQYF. The DNA for the CDR3 is TGTGCCAGCAGTTACTCGGGCGGGGGGGGTTTTGAGACCCAGTACTTC. This chain uses TRBV6-5 with TRBJ2-5; 9 bases match TRBD2. This CDR3 contains 16 residues. In germline, CDR1 is MNHEY, CDR2 SVGAGI. V lost 0 bases to trimming and J lost 5 bases; unmatched junction nucleotides: 7.

This clonotype was detected only a few times. The chain carries TRBV2 and TRBJ1-2, with TRBD1 as a possible D gene (5 bases). The V end was cut by 4 bases, the J end by 7 bases, with 16 bases between. CDR1 and CDR2 from the germline V gene are SNHLY and FYNNEI. The CDR3 extends over 14 amino acids. Written as DNA, the CDR3 is TGTGCCAGCAGTGTTAGCTCAGGGTGGCGTGGCTACACCTTC. Protein product: CASSVSSGWRGYTF. Full variable domain (remainder filled in from reference TRBV2 and TRBJ1-2): EPEVTQTPSHQVTQMGQEVILRCVPISNHLYFYWYRQILGQKVEFLVSFYNNEISEKSEIFDDQFSVERPDGSNFTLKIRSTKLEDSAMYFCASSVSSGWRGYTFGSGTRLTVV.

This clonotype was observed a few times. The chain joins TRBV7-8 to TRBJ2-1, with TRBD1 matching 9 bases. The CDR3 runs to 15 residues. Germline V CDR1 and CDR2: SGHVS, FQNEAQ. Unmatched junction bases numbered 9, after V lost 5 bases and J lost 7 bases. The CDR3: CASSRTGTGYNEQFF. CDR3 coding DNA: TGTGCCAGCAGCCGTACCGGGACAGGGTATAATGAGCAGTTCTTC.

Many counts were recorded for this clonotype. The J gene is TRBJ2-2, the V gene TRBV29-1, with 11 bases lining up with TRBD2. V was clipped by 7 bases and J by 5 bases; unmatched bases: 3. In germline, CDR1 is SQVTM, CDR2 ANQGSEA. CDR3 length: 13 residues. The CDR3 DNA follows: TGCAGCGGGAGGACTAGCGGGACCGGGGAGCTGTTTTTT. Protein sequence: CSGRTSGTGELFF.